This T cell receptor beta chain comes out of a study of shared clonotypes between healthy human individuals. This clone appeared a single time. Clones were read by immunoSEQ multiplex PCR, and TCRdb kept only the in-frame ones, dropping some. This sample has about 750,000 clones; nearly 95% occur once, and the top ten carry 20% to 30%. CDR3 length: 16 residues. Per the germline V gene, CDR1 is MDHEN and CDR2 is SYDVKM. Trimming pared 7 bases from V and 3 bases from J, leaving 22 bases between. Naive CD8 isolation took CD45RO-negative cells positively selected for CCR7 and excluded terminally differentiated effector memory CD45RA+ cells.

The chain uses TRBV28 and TRBJ2-7; TRBD2 might be the D (7 bases). This receptor was identified in a man in his thirties or forties in good health. The sequenced sample was naive CD8+ T cells sorted from blood. CDR3: CASTTEKGGSFYEQYF. CDR3 coding DNA: TGTGCCAGCACCACAGAAAAGGGGGGGTCGTTCTACGAGCAGTACTTC.